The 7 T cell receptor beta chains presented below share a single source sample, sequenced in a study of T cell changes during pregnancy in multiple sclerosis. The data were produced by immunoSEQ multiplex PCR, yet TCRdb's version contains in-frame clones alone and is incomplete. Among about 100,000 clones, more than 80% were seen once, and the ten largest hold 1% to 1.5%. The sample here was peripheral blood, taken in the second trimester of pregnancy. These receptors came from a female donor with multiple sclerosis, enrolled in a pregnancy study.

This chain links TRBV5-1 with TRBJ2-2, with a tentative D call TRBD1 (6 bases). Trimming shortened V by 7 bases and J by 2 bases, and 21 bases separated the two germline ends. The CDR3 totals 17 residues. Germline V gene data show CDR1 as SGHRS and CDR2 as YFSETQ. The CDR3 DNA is TGCGCCAGCCGCCCTATCTTGGGACATACCAACACCGGGGAGCTGTTTTTT. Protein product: CASRPILGHTNTGELFF.

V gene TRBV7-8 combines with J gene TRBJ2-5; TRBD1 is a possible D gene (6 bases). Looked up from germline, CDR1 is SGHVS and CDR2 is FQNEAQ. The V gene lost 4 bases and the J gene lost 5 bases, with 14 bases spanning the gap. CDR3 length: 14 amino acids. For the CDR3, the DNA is TGTGCCAGCAGCTCCCCGGACAGCGCCGAGACCCAGTACTTC. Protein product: CASSSPDSAETQYF.

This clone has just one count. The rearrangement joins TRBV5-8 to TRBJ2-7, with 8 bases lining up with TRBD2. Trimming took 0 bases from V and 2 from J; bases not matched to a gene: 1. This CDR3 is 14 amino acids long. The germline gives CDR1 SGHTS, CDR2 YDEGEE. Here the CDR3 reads CASSLAGGAYEQYF. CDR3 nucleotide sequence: TGTGCCAGCAGCTTGGCGGGGGGGGCCTACGAGCAGTACTTC.

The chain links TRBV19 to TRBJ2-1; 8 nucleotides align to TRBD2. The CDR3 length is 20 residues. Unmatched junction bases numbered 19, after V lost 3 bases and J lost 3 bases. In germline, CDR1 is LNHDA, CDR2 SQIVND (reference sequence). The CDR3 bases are TGTGCCAGTAGTATGGGTTCGGGGCTAGCGGGTCCCCTGAACTACAATGAGCAGTTCTTC. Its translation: CASSMGSGLAGPLNYNEQFF.

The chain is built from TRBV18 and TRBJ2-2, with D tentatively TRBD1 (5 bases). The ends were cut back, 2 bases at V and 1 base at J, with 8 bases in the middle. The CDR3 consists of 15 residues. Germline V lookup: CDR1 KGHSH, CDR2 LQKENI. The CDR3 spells CASSPGQGNTGELFF. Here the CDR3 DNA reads TGTGCCAGCTCACCAGGGCAGGGGAACACCGGGGAGCTGTTTTTT.

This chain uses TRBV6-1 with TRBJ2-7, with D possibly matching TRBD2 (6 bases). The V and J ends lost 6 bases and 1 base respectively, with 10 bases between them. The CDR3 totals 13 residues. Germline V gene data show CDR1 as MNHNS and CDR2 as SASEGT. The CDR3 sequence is CASRVSGSYEQYF. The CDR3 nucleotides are TGTGCCAGCAGGGTTAGCGGATCCTACGAGCAGTACTTC.

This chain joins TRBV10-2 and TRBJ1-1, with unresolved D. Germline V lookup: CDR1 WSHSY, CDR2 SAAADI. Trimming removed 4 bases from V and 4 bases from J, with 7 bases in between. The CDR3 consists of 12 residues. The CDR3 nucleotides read TGCGCCAGCAGTGGAGCGAGCACTGAAGCTTTCTTT. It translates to CASSGASTEAFF.